The following is a T cell receptor (beta chain) sequence with its context. No antigen is known for it. The CDR3 runs to 17 residues. The V segment lost 4 bases and the J segment 2 bases; nucleotides outside the gene matches: 8. The germline CDR1 and CDR2 sequences are SGHRS and YFSETQ. The sample originates from a study of shared clonotypes between healthy human individuals. In the study overall: Per donor, CD8 memory used one plate, CD8 naive used two, CD4 memory used three and CD4 naive used three. Findings of the study overall: Sharing across several donors was seen in roughly 5% of naive CD4 clonotypes. In having few donors, the study represented limited genetic and exposure-history diversity.

Terminally differentiated effector memory CD45RA+ cells were left out of the naive CD8 fraction, which was CD45RO-negative and positively selected for CCR7. Researchers ran the assay at a deep level. Sequencing was performed with immunoSEQ multiplex PCR; in TCRdb, only in-frame clones are kept and a portion is missing. The data hold approximately 2,200,000 clones, with approximately 94% observed a single time. This receptor was obtained from a man aged 18 to 30 in good health. Some clones in this sample may be carry-over from other donors' samples. The sample was naive CD8+ T cells from PBMCs. V usage is TRBV5-1 and J usage is TRBJ2-3; 12 positions agree with TRBD2. As DNA, the CDR3 is TGCGCCAGCAGCCCCTTGACTAGCGGGAGATACACAGATACGCAGTATTTT. Protein product: CASSPLTSGRYTDTQYF. Full variable domain (remainder filled in from reference TRBV5-1 and TRBJ2-3): KAGVTQTPRYLIKTRGQQVTLSCSPISGHRSVSWYQQTPGQGLQFLFEYFSETQRNKGNFPGRFSGRQFSNSRSEMNVSTLELGDSALYLCASSPLTSGRYTDTQYFGPGTRLTVL.